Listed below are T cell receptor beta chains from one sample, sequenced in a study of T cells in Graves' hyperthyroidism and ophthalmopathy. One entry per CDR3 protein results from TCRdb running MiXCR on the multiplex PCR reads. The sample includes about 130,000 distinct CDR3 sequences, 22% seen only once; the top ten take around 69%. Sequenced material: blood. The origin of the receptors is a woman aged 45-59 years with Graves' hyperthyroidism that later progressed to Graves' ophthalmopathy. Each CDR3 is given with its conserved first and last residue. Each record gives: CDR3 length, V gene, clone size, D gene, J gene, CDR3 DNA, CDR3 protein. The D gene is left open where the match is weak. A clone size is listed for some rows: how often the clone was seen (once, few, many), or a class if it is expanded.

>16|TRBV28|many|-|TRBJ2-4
TGTGCCAGCAGTTTCCGGGGCATGGCGGCCAAAAACATTCAGTACTTC
CASSFRGMAAKNIQYF
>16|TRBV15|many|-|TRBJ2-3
TGTGCCACCAGCAAACGACAGGGAGGGGGCACAGATACGCAGTATTTT
CATSKRQGGGTDTQYF
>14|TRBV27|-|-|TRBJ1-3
TGTGCCAGCAGTTCCGGAGGGGGAGGAAACACCATATATTTT
CASSSGGGGNTIYF
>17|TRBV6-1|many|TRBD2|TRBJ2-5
TGTGCCAGCAGTGAAAGTTCCGGCGGGAGAGGAGGGGAGACCCAGTACTTC
CASSESSGGRGGETQYF
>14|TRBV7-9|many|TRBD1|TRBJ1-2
TGTGCCAGCAGCTTCGGACAGGGGGTGGACGGCTACACCTTC
CASSFGQGVDGYTF
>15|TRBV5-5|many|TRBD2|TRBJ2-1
TGCGCCAGCAGCTTTGGACTAGCGGGCTACAATGAGCAGTTCTTC
CASSFGLAGYNEQFF
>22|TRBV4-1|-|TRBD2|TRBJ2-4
TGCGCCAGCAGCCAAGAAGGGCCCTACACTAGCGGGAGTGAGGGGGCCAAAAACATTCAGTACTTC
CASSQEGPYTSGSEGAKNIQYF
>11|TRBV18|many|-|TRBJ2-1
TGTGCCAGCTCCCACAGGGATGAGCAGTTCTTC
CASSHRDEQFF
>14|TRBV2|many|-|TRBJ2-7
TGTGCCAGCACCAGAAACAGGGCGGGGAACGAGCAGTACTTC
CASTRNRAGNEQYF
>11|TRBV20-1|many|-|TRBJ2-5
TGCAGTGCTAGTGGTTCGGAGACCCAGTACTTC
CSASGSETQYF
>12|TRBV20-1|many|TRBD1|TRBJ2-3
TGCAGTGCTGAGGCAGGGGGAGATACGCAGTATTTT
CSAEAGGDTQYF
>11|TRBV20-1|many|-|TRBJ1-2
TGCAGTGCCCCAGATATGGGAGGCTACACCTTC
CSAPDMGGYTF
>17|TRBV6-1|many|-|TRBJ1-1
TGTGCCAGCAGTGAAGAGACCGGGACCCTAGGGAACACTGAAGCTTTCTTT
CASSEETGTLGNTEAFF
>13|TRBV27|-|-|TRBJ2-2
TGTGCCACCCGGTATCGGAACACCGGGGAGCTGTTTTTT
CATRYRNTGELFF
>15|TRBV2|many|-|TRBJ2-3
TGTGCCAGCAGGATCGGGACCCAAGGCACAGATACGCAGTATTTT
CASRIGTQGTDTQYF
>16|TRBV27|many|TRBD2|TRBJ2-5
TGTGCCAGCAGTTCGCTGCCGGGACTAGCGGGAGAGACCCAGTACTTC
CASSSLPGLAGETQYF
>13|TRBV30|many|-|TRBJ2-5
TGTGCCTGGGACAGCAACAAGGGAGAGACCCAGTACTTC
CAWDSNKGETQYF
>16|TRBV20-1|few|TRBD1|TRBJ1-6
TGCAGTGCCATATTTTATCCAGGACAGGGGGATTCACCCCTCCACTTT
CSAIFYPGQGDSPLHF
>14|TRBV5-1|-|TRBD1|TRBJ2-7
TGCGCCAGCAGCTTCTTAGACAGGGAACGCGAGCAGTACTTC
CASSFLDREREQYF
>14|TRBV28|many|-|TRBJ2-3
TGTGCCTGCCGGGCAACTAGTCGCACAGATACGCAGTATTTT
CACRATSRTDTQYF
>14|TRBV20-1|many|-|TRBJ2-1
TGCAGTGCTGCCGGCGTGGGTCATTACAATGAGCAGTTCTTC
CSAAGVGHYNEQFF
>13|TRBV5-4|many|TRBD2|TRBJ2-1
TGTGCCAGCAGCCCCGGGAGGGACAATGAGCAGTTCTTC
CASSPGRDNEQFF
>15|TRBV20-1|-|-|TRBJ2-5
TGCAGTGCTAGAGATCGTCGCCAGTCTAAAGAGACCCAGTACTTC
CSARDRRQSKETQYF
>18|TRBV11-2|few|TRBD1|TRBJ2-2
TGTGCCAGCAGCTCGGCGACAGGGGTGGGTTGGTCCACCGGGGAGCTGTTTTTT
CASSSATGVGWSTGELFF
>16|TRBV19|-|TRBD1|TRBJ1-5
TGTGCCAGTAGTATAGCTCGGGACAGGGGCAATCAGCCCCAGCATTTT
CASSIARDRGNQPQHF
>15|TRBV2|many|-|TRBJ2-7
TGTGCCAGCAGTGAAGACGGAGGGGGCCCCTACGAGCAGTACTTC
CASSEDGGGPYEQYF
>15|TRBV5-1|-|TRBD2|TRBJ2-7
TGCGCCAGCAGCTCCGGACTAGCGGGAGTGTACGAGCAGTACTTC
CASSSGLAGVYEQYF
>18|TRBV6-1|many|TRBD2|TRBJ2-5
TGTGCCAGCAGTTACGGACTAGCGGGAGGGGTTATGCGAGAGACCCAGTACTTC
CASSYGLAGGVMRETQYF
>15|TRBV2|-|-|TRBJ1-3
TGTGCCAGCAGTCCTGACATAATCTCTGGAAACACCATATATTTT
CASSPDIISGNTIYF
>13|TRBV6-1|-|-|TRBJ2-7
TGTGCCAGCAGTCCCGGGACCAAAAACGAGCAGTACTTC
CASSPGTKNEQYF
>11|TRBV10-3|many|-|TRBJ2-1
TGTGCCATCAGTGCAGGGGTTGAGCAGTTCTTC
CAISAGVEQFF
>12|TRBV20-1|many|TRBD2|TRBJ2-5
TGCAGCAACCGGGGGGACGAAGAGACCCAGTACTTC
CSNRGDEETQYF
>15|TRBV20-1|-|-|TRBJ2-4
TGCAGTGCTAGTAGTGGGGGGCGCGGCAAAAACATTCAGTACTTC
CSASSGGRGKNIQYF
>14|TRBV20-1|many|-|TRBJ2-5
TGCAGTGCTAGAGATAATCAGGTTGAGGAGACCCAGTACTTC
CSARDNQVEETQYF
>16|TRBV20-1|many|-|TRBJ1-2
TGCAGTGCTAGAGATCCCGGGCGCGGGGGAAACTATGGCTACACCTTC
CSARDPGRGGNYGYTF
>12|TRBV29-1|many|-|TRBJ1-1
TGCAGCACTCGATGGGGGAACACTGAAGCTTTCTTT
CSTRWGNTEAFF
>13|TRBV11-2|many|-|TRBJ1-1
TGTGCCAGCAGCTTATTCCCCGGGGGGGCGGCTTTCTTT
CASSLFPGGAAFF
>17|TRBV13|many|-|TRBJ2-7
TGTGCCAGCAGCACCCGCAATAGGGGGGCAGATTCCTACGAGCAGTACTTC
CASSTRNRGADSYEQYF
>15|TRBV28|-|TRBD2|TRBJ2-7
TGTGCCAGCAGTTGGGGACTAGCGGGGGCCTACGAGCAGTACTTC
CASSWGLAGAYEQYF
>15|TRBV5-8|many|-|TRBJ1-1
TGTGCCAGCAGCTTGGAGGTCGACAGAGACACTGAAGCTTTCTTT
CASSLEVDRDTEAFF
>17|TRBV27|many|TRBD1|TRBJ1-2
TGTGCCAGCAGTTTCGGACAGGGACCCCTCCTTAACTATGGCTACACCTTC
CASSFGQGPLLNYGYTF
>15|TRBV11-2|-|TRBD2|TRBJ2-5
TGTGCCAGCAGCTCGTGGGGTAGCGGGAGAAAGACCCAGTACTTC
CASSSWGSGRKTQYF
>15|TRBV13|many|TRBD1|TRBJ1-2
TGTGCCAGCAGCTCACAGGGGCCGGAAAGCTATGGCTACACCTTC
CASSSQGPESYGYTF
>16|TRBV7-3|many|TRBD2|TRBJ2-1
TGTGCCAGCAGTAAAACCGGGACTAGCGGCTACAATGAGCAGTTCTTC
CASSKTGTSGYNEQFF
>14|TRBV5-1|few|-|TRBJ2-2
TGCGCCAGCAGCTTGGTCCAGACCACCGGGGAGCTGTTTTTT
CASSLVQTTGELFF
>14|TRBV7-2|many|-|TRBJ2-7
TGTGCCAGCAGCTCCGGCGGGGCAGGCTACGAGCAGTACTTC
CASSSGGAGYEQYF
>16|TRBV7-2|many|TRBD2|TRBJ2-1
TGTGCCAGCAGCTTAGTAGCGGGAGGGCCGAGGGGTGAGCAGTTCTTC
CASSLVAGGPRGEQFF
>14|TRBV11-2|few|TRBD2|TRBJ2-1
TGTGCCAGCAGCTTAGATAGGACTAGCGGGAGGCAGTTCTTC
CASSLDRTSGRQFF
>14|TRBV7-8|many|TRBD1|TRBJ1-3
TGTGCCAGCAGCCCAGGGGGCTCTGGAAACACCATATATTTT
CASSPGGSGNTIYF
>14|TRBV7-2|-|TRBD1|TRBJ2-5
TGTGCCAGCAGGTTGACAGGGGGATCAGAGACCCAGTACTTC
CASRLTGGSETQYF
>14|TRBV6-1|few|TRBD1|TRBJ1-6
TGTGCCAGCGGGCCAGGGGGCGATAATTCACCCCTCCACTTT
CASGPGGDNSPLHF
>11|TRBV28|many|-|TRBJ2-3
TGTGCCACTCTGATCGCAGATACGCAGTATTTT
CATLIADTQYF
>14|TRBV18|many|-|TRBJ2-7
TGTGCCAGCTCACCAGACATCAACTCCTACGAGCAGTACTTC
CASSPDINSYEQYF